One T cell receptor beta chain is described in this entry. The antigen remains undetermined. One entry per CDR3 protein, called by TCRdb with MiXCR from the reads. This table holds fewer than 200,000 distinct CDR3 sequences, roughly 9.8% found once. This CDR3 has 16 residues. The J segment lost 7 bases and the V segment lost 3 bases, leaving 8 bases of the junction unmatched. CDR1 and CDR2 (germline): LNHDA, SQIVND (reference sequence). The sample is drawn from a study of T cell repertoires in cytomegalovirus infection. For the study at large: Evidence of both CMV infection and a matching HLA type came from public TCR beta signatures.

Study-level points and caveats: The ex vivo response showed dominance by HLA-C-restricted CMV-specific TCR beta clonotypes.

The chain has TRBV19 and TRBJ2-1, with TRBD1 identical over 11 bases. The TCR was taken from a human donor in good health (CMV status not recorded). Some clones in this sample may be carry-over from other donors' samples. Sequenced sample: PBMCs. CDR3 sequence (DNA): TGTGCCAGTAGTATTAGGACAGGGGGCACGGTTAATGAGCAGTTCTTC. Translating it yields CASSIRTGGTVNEQFF.